The clone carrying this TCR beta chain appeared a single time. Germline values: CDR1 MDHEN, CDR2 SYDVKM. Trimming pared 10 bases from V and 6 bases from J, leaving 17 bases between. The CDR3 spans 13 residues. In the original processing: Amplification with reference gene primers provided the estimates of nucleated cell counts. Using immunoSEQ multiplex PCR, the repertoire was profiled, and TCRdb retains in-frame clones only, with some absent. V and J calls and clone size are copied from that table; D and trimming were computed from the DNA. The repertoire consists of 85,000 to 100,000 clones, with 80% occurring once and the leading ten covering roughly 8.2%. The source of the sample is a study of blood T cell repertoires in COVID-19. As for the study in general: PBMCs, B-cell-depleted T cells, or T cells provided the cDNA or gDNA that made up the material.

The source of this sequence is a man aged 45-60 years who had recovered from COVID-19. Specimen: peripheral blood. The chain carries TRBV28 and TRBJ2-3, with a tentative D call TRBD2 (7 bases). CDR3: CATPGGAKDTQYF. CDR3 nucleotide sequence: TGTGCCACCCCTGGGGGGGCTAAGGATACGCAGTATTTT.